The next 5 T cell receptor beta chains were all read from a single sample in a study of shared clonotypes between healthy human individuals. Clones were sequenced by immunoSEQ multiplex PCR, and TCRdb holds only the in-frame ones, with some missing. This table has 1,400,000 or so clones, 97% to 99% appearing once. Sequenced: naive CD4+ T cells sorted from blood. The subset was: CD45RA+ positively selected. The source is a man in his thirties or forties in good health.

The chain joins TRBV29-1 to TRBJ1-2; D remains ambiguous. Between the trimmed V and J ends, which lost 0 bases and 2 bases, there was a span of 4 bases. CDR3 size: 12 residues. Germline V gives CDR1 SQVTM, CDR2 ANQGSEA. CDR3 coding DNA: TGCAGCGTTGAAGAAAGAAACTATGGCTACACCTTC. Its translation is CSVEERNYGYTF. Supplemented by reference TRBV29-1 and TRBJ1-2, the full variable domain reads SAVISQKPSRDICQRGTSLTIQCQVDSQVTMMFWYRQQPGQSLTLIATANQGSEATYESGFVIDKFPISRPNLTFSTLTVSNMSPEDSSIYLCSVEERNYGYTFGSGTRLTVV.

This chain joins TRBV29-1 and TRBJ2-5, with D hard to call. The CDR3 is 13 residues long. Germline assignment: CDR1 SQVTM and CDR2 ANQGSEA. V lost 6 bases to trimming and J lost 2 bases, with 13 bases between them. The CDR3, as DNA: TGCAGCGTGCTGGACGGTCCGCAAGAGACCCAGTACTTC. This codes for CSVLDGPQETQYF.

This clone has only one observation. CDR3 sequence (DNA): TGTGCCAGCAGCTCCCCGGGACAGGGACTTGTCGCTAACTATGGCTACACCTTC. Amino acids: CASSSPGQGLVANYGYTF. This chain uses TRBV5-4 with TRBJ1-2, with 9 bases fitting TRBD1. Per the germline V gene, CDR1 is SGHNT and CDR2 is YYREEE (reference sequence). CDR3 length: 18 amino acids. V lost 3 bases to trimming and J lost 0 bases; unmatched junction nucleotides: 12. The full variable domain, rest sourced from reference TRBV5-4 and TRBJ1-2, is ETGVTQSPTHLIKTRGQQVTLRCSSQSGHNTVSWYQQALGQGPQFIFQYYREEENGRGNFPPRFSGLQFPNYSSELNVNALELDDSALYLCASSSPGQGLVANYGYTFGSGTRLTVV.

The chain links TRBV28 to TRBJ1-1; D is possibly TRBD1 (5 bases). Germline CDR1 is MDHEN and CDR2 is SYDVKM. V was cut by 0 bases and J by 2 bases, with 16 bases left in between. This CDR3 region has 17 residues. In DNA form, the CDR3 reads TGTGCCAGCAGTTTATGTTGGGGGGGTAGGGTAAACACTGAAGCTTTCTTT. Translated, it gives CASSLCWGGRVNTEAFF.

The DNA of the CDR3 is TGCGCCAGCAGCCAAAATAGCGGGAGGGCCGGAGAGACCCAGTACTTC. Translation: CASSQNSGRAGETQYF. The gene calls are TRBV4-3 and TRBJ2-5; 11 bases line up with TRBD2. The V gene end was trimmed by 2 bases and the J gene end by 4 bases; junction bases not matched to a gene: 6. This CDR3 has 16 residues. CDR1 and CDR2 (germline): LGHNA, YSLEER.